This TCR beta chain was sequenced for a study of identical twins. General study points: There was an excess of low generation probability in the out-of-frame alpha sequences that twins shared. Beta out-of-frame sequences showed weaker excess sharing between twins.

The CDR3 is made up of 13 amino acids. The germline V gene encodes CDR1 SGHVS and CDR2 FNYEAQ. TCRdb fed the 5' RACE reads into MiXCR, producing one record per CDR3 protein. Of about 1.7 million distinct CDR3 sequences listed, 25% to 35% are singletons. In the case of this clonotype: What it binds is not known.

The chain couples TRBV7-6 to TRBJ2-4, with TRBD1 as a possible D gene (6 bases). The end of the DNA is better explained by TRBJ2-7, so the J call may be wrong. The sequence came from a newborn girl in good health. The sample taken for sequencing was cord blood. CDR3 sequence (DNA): TGTGCCAGCAGCGGTAACAGGGTTCACGAGCAGTACTTC. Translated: CASSGNRVHEQYF.